This entry describes one TCR beta chain. Its antigen is currently unknown. The data originate from a study of CXCR3-negative and CXCR3-positive naive CD8 T cells. General observations from the study: For CXCR3-positive naive cells, TRB CDR3s were more hydrophobic than those of CXCR3-negative naive cells.

The CDR3 contains 14 residues. Per germline, CDR1 SGHTA and CDR2 FQGTGA. The libraries of TRB cDNA were constructed through 5' RACE using UMI labels. TCRdb reprocessed the 5' RACE reads, with one entry per CDR3 protein and no DNA. This table holds roughly 130,000 distinct CDR3 sequences. This rearrangement joins TRBV7-3 to TRBJ2-1. The receptor's source is a human donor in good health. Some clones in this sample may be carry-over from other donors' samples. The sequenced material came from naive CXCR3+ CD8+ T cells from blood. Subset meaning: CD45RO-CCR7+CD27+CD95- naive CD8+ T cells expressing CXCR3 (TNR3+). The CDR3 is CASSLQGSGNEQFF.